This TCR beta chain emerged from a study of shared clonotypes between healthy human individuals. Study results and limitations: Relative to clonotypes present in all four donors, those not shared had lower generation probabilities.

Sorted-subset replicate PCR reactions contained 200 to 250 ng DNA, corresponding to approximately 30,000 T cell genomes. TCRdb's copy holds only in-frame clones and misses some; the assay was immunoSEQ multiplex PCR. The sample has about 1 million clones, about 74% seen once. CDR1 and CDR2 from the germline V gene are SNHLY and FYNNEI. This CDR3 is built from 15 residues. Deletions cut 2 bases from V and 4 bases from J, with 14 bases between. Details on this clone: As yet, its antigen is unknown.

The rearrangement joins TRBV2 to TRBJ1-2; TRBD1 is a possible D gene (5 bases). Sequencing was done on a sample of memory CD4+ T cells sorted from blood. Subset reported: CD45RA-negative fraction. The TCR originated in a man between 18 and 35 years old in good health. The CDR3 spells CASSESRQPSYGYTF. CDR3 sequence (DNA): TGTGCCAGCAGTGAATCGCGACAGCCCTCCTATGGCTACACCTTC.